This T cell receptor (beta chain) stems from a study of OX40 agonist ivuxolimab in advanced cancers. General study points: On average, a greater number of expanded clones characterised CD8+ T cells relative to CD4+. The investigators did not determine what antigen specificity the expanded peripheral T cells had.

About this clone itself: Its antigen is undetermined.

Here immunoSEQ multiplex PCR was the method, and the copy in TCRdb shows in-frame clones only, minus some. The sample consists of 65,000 to 85,000 clones, roughly 86% of them appearing once. Source: CD4+ or CD8+ T cells sorted from blood, taken in a trial of the OX40 agonist ivuxolimab. The TCR was taken from an adult with an advanced solid tumor such as melanoma, head and neck, liver or kidney cancer.

CDR3 sequence: CASSQDLTSGGPTDTQYF. The DNA for the CDR3 is TGCGCCAGCAGCCAAGACCTGACTAGCGGGGGTCCCACAGATACGCAGTATTTT. The rearrangement joins TRBV4-3 to TRBJ2-3, with 12 bases lining up with TRBD2. Germline trimming cut 0 bases from V and 2 bases from J; bases unmatched to any gene: 6. This CDR3 spans 18 amino acids. CDR1 and CDR2 from the germline V gene are LGHNA and YSLEER.